This T cell receptor beta chain was documented in a study of T cell repertoires in cytomegalovirus infection (dated by TCRdb to between 2018 and 2021). At the level of the whole study: Donor HLA type was relevant to the analysis, as public TCR beta signatures indicated carriage of CMV infection together with the matching HLA type.

In regard to this clonotype: Its antigen remains unidentified. No base-level quality is on record; no much larger clone is a single base apart.

The sample was run on an Illumina HiSeq 1500. TCRdb handled the public reads itself, with Q25 trimming in fastp and clone calling in MiXCR, and kept productive beta chains. Entries that share a CDR3 protein sequence are merged under the most common genes and DNA. The sample table contains about 490,000 distinct CDR3 sequences; only one count was recorded for more than 25% of them. 13% of the sample goes to the ten largest clones. Counted from cysteine to phenylalanine, this CDR3 has 18 amino acids. Only the CDR3 DNA is retained, 54 bases long and in frame from the first base. Unmatched junction bases come to 13, with V trimmed by 1 base and J by 2 bases. The germline V gene supplies CDR1 SGHTA and CDR2 FQGTGA. The research as a whole found: The ex vivo response was dominated by HLA-C-restricted CMV-specific TCR beta clonotypes, which also provided the single most frequent clonotype in two of eight donors. In both this cohort and an independent cohort of 352 donors, the cumulative frequency of public TCR beta family members distinguished carriers of CMV infection plus the relevant HLA type.

This clonotype was obtained from a human donor in good health (CMV status not recorded). Some clones in this sample may be carry-over from other donors' samples. The sequenced sample was PBMCs. The chain was built from TRBV7-3 and TRBJ2-5, with 7 central nucleotides matching TRBD2. The sequence in DNA is TGTGCCAGCAGCTTAAAAGGAGCGGGTGGGGGGGTTCAAGAGACCCAGTACTTC. Its protein reads: CASSLKGAGGGVQETQYF.